Below are 29 T cell receptor beta chains sequenced from a single sample in a study of vaccination and CD4 T cells after COVID-19. Cultured CD4+ T-cell DNA underwent Oncomine TCR Beta short-read sequencing. TCRdb itself ran the PCR reads through MiXCR, one entry per CDR3 protein. The data show roughly 6,800 distinct CDR3 sequences, roughly half seen once. Specified treatment: approximately 10-day PBMC culture with coronavirus spike peptide pools or control peptides (ViraFEST assay). The antigens for these receptors are not known. Source material: CD4+ T cells from blood, cultured in vitro. The receptors originated from a human donor who had recovered from COVID-19.

The chain combines TRBV7-8 with TRBJ2-1; D is perhaps TRBD2 (5 bases). V was shortened by 3 bases and J by 3 bases, with 12 bases between the two germline ends. The CDR3 extends over 15 amino acids. The germline CDR1 and CDR2 sequences are SGHVS and FQNEAQ. The CDR3 loop reads CASSLGGLSYNEQFF. CDR3 DNA: TGTGCCAGCAGCTTGGGCGGGCTAAGCTACAATGAGCAGTTCTTC.

The gene calls are TRBV7-6 and TRBJ1-1, with 12 nucleotides matching TRBD1. Germline V gene lookup returns CDR1 SGHVS and CDR2 FNYEAQ. The trim removed 5 bases at V and 2 bases at J, leaving 12 bases unmatched. The CDR3 length is 18 residues. The CDR3 DNA follows: TGTGCCAGCAGCCCGTGGGTTGGGACAGGGGGCCTCAACACTGAAGCTTTCTTT. Translating it yields CASSPWVGTGGLNTEAFF.

The gene calls are TRBV6-2 or TRBV6-3 and TRBJ1-5; TRBD1 might be the D (6 bases). Trimming cost V 6 bases and J 6 bases, with 15 bases left between them. The germline V gene encodes CDR1 MNHEY and CDR2 SVGEGT. The CDR3 runs 14 residues. CDR3 residues: CASSSPRGGQPQHF. CDR3 DNA: TGTGCCAGCAGCTCCCCCAGGGGAGGTCAGCCCCAGCATTTT.

The V and J genes are TRBV5-4 and TRBJ1-2, with TRBD1 identical over 10 bases. This CDR3 is 13 amino acids long. After removal of 2 bases from V and 7 bases from J, the junction contained 2 bases not matched to a gene. The germline gives CDR1 SGHNT, CDR2 YYREEE (reference sequence). DNA for the CDR3: TGTGCCAGCAGCTTCGACAGGGGGCCTGGCTACACCTTC. Amino acids: CASSFDRGPGYTF.

This rearrangement joins TRBV19 to TRBJ1-5, with D possibly being TRBD1 (5 bases). The CDR3 is 13 residues long. Looked up from germline, CDR1 is LNHDA and CDR2 is SQIVND (reference sequence). With 6 bases removed from V and 9 bases from J, the gap between germline ends came to 15 bases. CDR3 region: CASRPTGDRPQHF. The CDR3 coding sequence is TGTGCCAGTAGACCGACGGGGGATCGGCCCCAGCATTTT. The entire variable domain, with the rest obtained from reference TRBV19 and TRBJ1-5, is as follows: DGGITQSPKYLFRKEGQNVTLSCEQNLNHDAMYWYRQDPGQGLRLIYYSQIVNDFQKGDIAEGYSVSREKKESFPLTVTSAQKNPTAFYLCASRPTGDRPQHFGDGTRLSIL.

The V and J genes are TRBV5-4 and TRBJ2-2; D unclear. Germline values: CDR1 SGHNT, CDR2 YYREEE (reference sequence). This CDR3 contains 15 residues. With 2 bases removed from V and 0 bases from J, the gap between germline ends came to 8 bases. CDR3 bases: TGTGCCAGCAGCTTAAGGGCCACGAACACCGGGGAGCTGTTTTTT. It codes for CASSLRATNTGELFF.

V is TRBV11-2 and J is TRBJ1-6; D is perhaps TRBD1 (6 bases). The CDR3 spans 14 residues. V lost 5 bases and J lost 6, with 11 bases in between. CDR1 and CDR2 (germline): SGHAT, FQNNGV. CDR3 loop: CASSPDRVNSPLHF. CDR3 nucleotides: TGTGCCAGCAGCCCGGACAGAGTTAATTCACCCCTCCACTTT.

This clonotype was found a few times. The chain links TRBV29-1 to TRBJ2-7, with 7 nucleotides matching TRBD1. Trimming took 7 bases from V and 6 from J; bases not matched to a gene: 6. Germline V gives CDR1 SQVTM, CDR2 ANQGSEA. The CDR3 length is 11 residues. In nucleotides, the CDR3 is TGCAGCGCGGGACAGACTGGCGAGCAGTACTTC. Protein sequence: CSAGQTGEQYF.

This chain connects TRBV20-1 to TRBJ1-2; TRBD1 aligns across 11 bases. The CDR3 runs 15 residues. Losses at the gene ends were 0 bases for V and 8 bases for J; bases not matched to a gene: 8. CDR1 is DFQATT and CDR2 is SNEGSKA in the germline V gene (reference sequence). In nucleotides, the CDR3 is TGCAGTGCTAGAGAAGCCGGGACAGGGGGGTTCGGCTACACCTTC. It codes for CSAREAGTGGFGYTF.

This sequence joins TRBV7-2 and TRBJ2-7, with TRBD2 matching over 9 bases. J gave up 9 bases and V 8 bases, and 17 bases lay outside the gene matches. CDR3 length equals 15 residues. Germline CDR1 SGHTA, CDR2 FQGNSA. The CDR3 DNA sequence: TGTGCCAGCGGCTCTTACTCTAGCGGGGCGTTACCGCAGTACTTC. It is translated as CASGSYSSGALPQYF.

The gene calls are TRBV20-1 and TRBJ1-1, with D perhaps matching TRBD1 (5 bases). Trimming stripped 3 bases from V and 6 bases from J, with 11 bases between. Germline loops: CDR1 DFQATT, CDR2 SNEGSKA (reference sequence). The CDR3 consists of 12 residues. The CDR3 DNA is TGCAGTGCTAGGTCCCTCAGGGCTGAAGCTTTCTTT. Translating it yields CSARSLRAEAFF.

This chain joins TRBV4-1 and TRBJ2-1; D is perhaps TRBD1 or TRBD2 (7 bases each). This CDR3 is built from 13 residues. Trimming removed 7 bases at V and 8 bases at J, with 15 bases between. Germline values: CDR1 MGHRA, CDR2 YSYEKL. This chain's CDR3 is CASTTTGRDEQFF. CDR3 nucleotides: TGCGCCAGCACCACGACAGGGAGGGATGAGCAGTTCTTC.

V is TRBV6-2 or TRBV6-3 and J is TRBJ2-2; D is unclear. The CDR3 consists of 15 residues. Looked up from germline, CDR1 is MNHEY and CDR2 is SVGEGT. V lost 2 bases to trimming and J lost 3 bases, with 10 bases between them. CDR3 nucleotide sequence: TGTGCCAGCAGTTACGGTTTCAGTTACACCGGGGAGCTGTTTTTT. Its protein product is CASSYGFSYTGELFF.

The genes are TRBV28 and TRBJ1-4, with D hard to call. Germline values: CDR1 MDHEN, CDR2 SYDVKM. The V end lost 1 base, the J end lost 10 bases, and 7 bases lay between the germline ends. The CDR3 sequence is 12 residues long. CDR3 sequence reads: CASSLSVAKLFF. CDR3 DNA: TGTGCCAGCAGTTTATCTGTGGCAAAACTGTTTTTT.

The chain combines TRBV7-4 with TRBJ2-3; 9 bases map to TRBD2. CDR1 and CDR2 (germline): SGHVT, SQSDAQ. The V gene end was trimmed by 4 bases and the J gene end by 2 bases; junction bases not matched to a gene: 7. The CDR3 runs to 16 residues. The CDR3 DNA reads as TGTGCCAGCAGCTCTTCGACTAGCGGAGTCACAGATACGCAGTATTTT. It specifies CASSSSTSGVTDTQYF.

This clonotype was observed a handful of times. The chain carries TRBV27 and TRBJ1-6; the match to TRBD1 covers 9 bases. The length of the CDR3 is 15 residues. Per germline, CDR1 MNHEY and CDR2 SMNVEV (reference sequence). The ends lost 5 bases at V and 9 bases at J; junction bases unmatched: 8. The CDR3, as DNA: TGTGCCAGCAGTCCCCAACAGGGGGCGGCTTCACCCCTCCACTTT. It yields the protein CASSPQQGAASPLHF.

This chain links TRBV6-2 or TRBV6-3 with TRBJ1-2; 8 nucleotides align to TRBD1. Germline lookup yields CDR1 MNHEY and CDR2 SVGEGT. The CDR3 loop spans 13 amino acids. The V segment lost 0 bases and the J segment 7 bases; nucleotides outside the gene matches: 1. The CDR3 spells CASSYSTGAGYTF. For the CDR3, the DNA is TGTGCCAGCAGTTACTCGACAGGGGCTGGCTACACCTTC.

The chain carries TRBV10-2 and TRBJ2-3, with TRBD2 matching over 11 bases. V lost 5 bases to trimming and J lost 6 bases; unmatched junction nucleotides: 10. Germline-derived CDR1 and CDR2 are WSHSY and SAAADI. The CDR3 length is 16 residues. The CDR3 DNA sequence: TGCGCCAGCAGTCACGGCCTAGCGGGGGGCCCGGATACGCAGTATTTT. It translates to CASSHGLAGGPDTQYF.

This chain connects TRBV11-1 to TRBJ1-1; D uncertain. Germline lookup yields CDR1 SGHAT and CDR2 FQDESV (reference sequence). V was pared by 1 base and J by 0 bases, with 3 bases between. This CDR3 is 13 amino acids long. The CDR3 DNA reads TGTGCCAGCAGCTTAGTTCTGAACACTGAAGCTTTCTTT. As protein: CASSLVLNTEAFF.

This sequence joins TRBV4-2 and TRBJ1-2; tentative D call: TRBD1 (6 bases). The V gene lost 0 bases and the J gene lost 7 bases, with 9 bases spanning the gap. Germline V gives CDR1 LGHNA, CDR2 YNFKEQ. The CDR3 consists of 13 residues. In nucleotides, the CDR3 is TGTGCCAGCAGCCAAGATCAGGGGCTTGGCTACACCTTC. Protein sequence: CASSQDQGLGYTF.

This clonotype was seen more than once but under ten times. The chain links TRBV19 to TRBJ1-5, with D possibly matching TRBD1 (5 bases). Germline V gene data show CDR1 as LNHDA and CDR2 as SQIVND (reference sequence). V lost 5 bases and J 3 bases, leaving 20 bases between the germline ends. CDR3 length equals 17 residues. The CDR3 here is CASSPQGEAGANQPQHF. The CDR3 bases are TGTGCCAGTAGTCCTCAAGGGGAGGCCGGAGCCAATCAGCCCCAGCATTTT.

The gene calls are TRBV11-2 and TRBJ2-5; 9 nucleotides agree with TRBD2. The CDR3 sequence is 17 residues long. The J segment lost 5 bases and the V segment lost 0 bases, leaving 10 bases of the junction unmatched. Germline V CDR1 and CDR2: SGHAT, FQNNGV. In DNA form, the CDR3 reads TGTGCCAGCAGCTTAGACGGCGGGAGGGGGGTGTACGAGACCCAGTACTTC. It is translated as CASSLDGGRGVYETQYF.

The chain has TRBV6-1 and TRBJ1-2; a possible D gene is TRBD1 (5 bases). Germline loops: CDR1 MNHNS, CDR2 SASEGT. The CDR3 is made up of 15 amino acids. V lost 7 bases and J 3 bases, leaving 18 bases between the germline ends. The CDR3: CASKRTFSGDYGYTF. In nucleotides, the CDR3 is TGTGCCAGCAAAAGGACCTTTTCGGGGGACTATGGCTACACCTTC.

This clonotype was observed a few times. The chain is built from TRBV15 and TRBJ2-7, with TRBD1 as a possible D gene (6 bases). Germline V gene lookup returns CDR1 LNHNV and CDR2 YYDKDF (reference sequence). Trimming stripped 0 bases from V and 5 bases from J, with 14 bases between. This CDR3 spans 15 amino acids. CDR3 nucleotides: TGTGCCACCAGCAGAGATATCACAGGGTTTAACGAGCAGTACTTC. Protein product: CATSRDITGFNEQYF. Variable domain in full (rest from reference TRBV15 and TRBJ2-7): DAMVIQNPRYQVTQFGKPVTLSCSQTLNHNVMYWYQQKSSQAPKLLFHYYDKDFNNEADTPDNFQSRRPNTSFCFLDIRSPGLGDTAMYLCATSRDITGFNEQYFGPGTRLTVT.

This chain joins TRBV5-1 and TRBJ1-2; D is undetermined. Trimming cost V 3 bases and J 1 base, with 7 bases left between them. Germline V lookup: CDR1 SGHRS, CDR2 YFSETQ. This CDR3 has 13 residues. CDR3 bases: TGCGCCAGCAGCTCGACGAGTAACTATGGCTACACCTTC. This encodes CASSSTSNYGYTF. The entire variable domain, with the rest obtained from reference TRBV5-1 and TRBJ1-2, is as follows: KAGVTQTPRYLIKTRGQQVTLSCSPISGHRSVSWYQQTPGQGLQFLFEYFSETQRNKGNFPGRFSGRQFSNSRSEMNVSTLELGDSALYLCASSSTSNYGYTFGSGTRLTVV.

CDR3 region: CAWSRGDSQIYGYTF. The CDR3 DNA sequence: TGTGCCTGGAGTAGGGGAGACAGTCAGATCTATGGCTACACCTTC. V is TRBV30 and J is TRBJ1-2; D possibly corresponds to TRBD1 (5 bases). V lost 2 bases and J lost 4, with 17 bases in between. Per germline, CDR1 GTSNPN and CDR2 SVGIG (reference sequence). The CDR3 runs to 15 residues.

This rearrangement joins TRBV7-9 to TRBJ1-2, with D possibly matching TRBD1 (6 bases). The CDR3 is 15 amino acids. Between the trimmed V and J ends, which lost 4 bases and 6 bases, there was a span of 18 bases. Germline CDR1 reads SEHNR; CDR2 reads FQNEAQ (reference sequence). CDR3 sequence: CASSSTGRGVNGYTF. The DNA of the CDR3 is TGTGCCAGCAGCTCTACAGGGCGAGGGGTTAATGGCTACACCTTC.

In its sample, this clonotype was seen a few times. The CDR3 protein is CASSLSGQGSSPLHF. For the CDR3, the DNA is TGTGCCAGCAGTTTATCTGGACAGGGTAGTTCACCCCTCCACTTT. This chain joins TRBV27 and TRBJ1-6; 8 bases align to TRBD1. With 0 bases clipped from V and 9 bases from J, the junction kept 4 bases outside the gene matches. Germline lookup yields CDR1 MNHEY and CDR2 SMNVEV (reference sequence). There are 15 residues in the CDR3.

The V and J genes are TRBV6-5 and TRBJ1-5, with TRBD1 identical over 7 bases. In germline, CDR1 is MNHEY, CDR2 SVGAGI. With 2 bases clipped from V and 5 bases from J, the junction kept 3 bases outside the gene matches. The CDR3 is made up of 14 amino acids. The CDR3 bases are TGTGCCAGCAGTTACAGAAGGGGGCATCAGCCCCAGCATTTT. It codes for CASSYRRGHQPQHF.